This T cell receptor beta chain was recovered during a study of T cell responses to AZD1222 COVID-19 vaccine (dated by TCRdb to about 2021). Background for the entire study: Because spike-specific TCR depth and breadth did not differ between the two schedules, AZD1222 recipients who got a second dose at roughly 4 weeks were pooled with those who got a second dose at roughly 12 weeks. A total of 240 or so trial participants underwent TCR sequencing, of whom approximately 200 had received two doses of AZD1222 and roughly 26 had received two doses of the MenACWY control vaccine. Trial participants were enrolled into age subgroups of 18-55, 56-69 and 70-plus years, which contained 148, 28 and 57 TCR-sequenced participants, respectively.

CDR3 length: 15 amino acids, cysteine to phenylalanine. CDR3 DNA only is kept here, 45 bases in frame from base 1. In the germline V gene (reference sequence), CDR1 corresponds to LNHDA and CDR2 to SQIVND. V was cut back by 8 bases and J by 0 bases, leaving a gap of 11 bases between them. A remark on this clone: The antigen it recognizes is unknown. No qualities accompany the bases; no much larger clone lies one base away.

On the study overall, not on this receptor specifically: After two AZD1222 doses, both the breadth and the depth of spike-specific TCRs were significantly higher than at day 0 and than in MenACWY recipients. Most participants were white British and females outnumbered males, and the authors suggested that clonal diversity may have been underestimated. Because no day 14 peak-response samples were available, the repertoires could be characterized only after the peak T cell response. Reportedly, almost half of the unique spike-specific TCRs recognized epitopes lying outside the regions that are mutated in the B.1.351 and B.1.1.7 variants. Conclusions about previously exposed vaccinees are limited, since just five or six AZD1222 recipients were seropositive for SARS-CoV-2 at baseline. The 56-69-year group was small, and its depth increase did not reach significance, likely because of low power. The vaccine-associated CD4 TCRs covered the entire spike protein, and the dominant responses fell in regions 160-218 and 743-854.

The sample's time point label, in plain terms: baseline before first vaccination. Samples from vaccinated people were obtained from the UK trials COV001 and COV002, which included a single-blind randomized controlled phase 2/3 trial of AZD1222 (ChAdOx1 nCoV-19) in healthy adults. For TCRbeta chain sequencing, PBMC samples from trial participants were taken at day 0 and at day 28 after the second dose. The CDR3 regions of human TCRbeta chains were analyzed by immunosequencing. Regarding the original processing steps: TCRs in the repertoires were matched against a reference library of SARS-CoV-2-specific TCRs that had been generated with the MIRA antigen-specificity platform. Breadth meant the fraction of unique TCRs that were SARS-CoV-2-associated, whereas depth meant the fraction of total T cells that were SARS-CoV-2-associated. Each spike-specific TCR was assigned to its reactive spike region and to a CD4 or CD8 class using the MIRA data. Log10-transformed breadth and depth values were compared by one-way ANOVA with Sidak's multiple comparisons tests. TCRdb mirrors the immuneACCESS table, restricted to in-frame sequences. Some clones are absent from its copies; in checked studies, under half trace to an unresolved V gene, and the reason for the others is unknown. The D gene and trimming were derived from the DNA, and the V and J assignments and clone size from that table. The sample yields 75,000 to 95,000 clones; around 84% were counted once. The ten largest clonotypes hold about an eighth of the sample.

The sequence links TRBV19 to TRBJ2-6, with no confidently assigned D gene. Source: peripheral blood, taken on day 0 of AZD1222 vaccination. This receptor was taken from an adult in good health. The DNA sequence is TGTGCCAGTGCTGACGGAGCCTCTGGGGCCAACGTCCTGACTTTC. Protein translation: CASADGASGANVLTF. Reference TRBV19 and TRBJ2-6 proteins supply the regions before and after the CDR3; the full variable domain is: DGGITQSPKYLFRKEGQNVTLSCEQNLNHDAMYWYRQDPGQGLRLIYYSQIVNDFQKGDIAEGYSVSREKKESFPLTVTSAQKNPTAFYLCASADGASGANVLTFGAGSRLTVL.